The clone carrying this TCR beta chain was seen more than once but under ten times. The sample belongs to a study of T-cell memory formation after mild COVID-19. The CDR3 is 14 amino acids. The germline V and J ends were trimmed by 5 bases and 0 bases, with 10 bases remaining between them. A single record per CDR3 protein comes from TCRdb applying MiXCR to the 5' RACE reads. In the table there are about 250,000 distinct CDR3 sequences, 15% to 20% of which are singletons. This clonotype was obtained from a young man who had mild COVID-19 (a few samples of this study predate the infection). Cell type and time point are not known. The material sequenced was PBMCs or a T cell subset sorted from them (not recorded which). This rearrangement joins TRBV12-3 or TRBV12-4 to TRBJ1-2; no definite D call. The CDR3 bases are TGTGCCAGCAGTCCGACGGTGACTAACTATGGCTACACCTTC. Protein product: CASSPTVTNYGYTF.